A single sample gave rise to the 4 T cell receptor beta chains below, sequenced in a study of T cell responses to AZD1222 COVID-19 vaccine. Sequencing was performed with immunoSEQ multiplex PCR; in TCRdb, only in-frame clones are kept and a portion is missing. The profile shows hundreds of thousands of clones, approximately 94% of them singletons. The sample was peripheral blood, taken on day 0 of MenACWY control vaccination. The receptor set was obtained from an adult in good health.

This clone was observed a single time. The chain combines TRBV2 with TRBJ1-5; D unclear. Trimming took 7 bases from V and 0 from J, leaving 16 bases between them. In germline, CDR1 is SNHLY, CDR2 FYNNEI. CDR3 length: 16 amino acids. The CDR3: CASTQEGGLSNQPQHF. The CDR3, as DNA: TGTGCCAGCACCCAGGAGGGCGGACTTAGCAATCAGCCCCAGCATTTT.

V gene TRBV11-2 combines with J gene TRBJ2-3; no definite D call. Germline loops: CDR1 SGHAT, CDR2 FQNNGV. This CDR3 region has 16 residues. Trimming took off 1 base at V and 1 base at J, with 12 bases between the two ends. CDR3 sequence: CASSLVLSMGTDTQYF. The CDR3 DNA follows: TGTGCCAGCAGCTTAGTACTCTCCATGGGCACAGATACGCAGTATTTT. Filled out from reference TRBV11-2 and TRBJ2-3, the complete variable domain reads EAGVAQSPRYKIIEKRQSVAFWCNPISGHATLYWYQQILGQGPKLLIQFQNNGVVDDSQLPKDRFSAERLKGVDSTLKIQPAKLEDSAVYLCASSLVLSMGTDTQYFGPGTRLTVL.

This chain uses TRBV12-3 or TRBV12-4 with TRBJ1-1, with unresolved D. Trimming stripped 6 bases from V and 4 bases from J, with 12 bases between. This CDR3 comprises 13 residues. The chain's CDR3 is CASRLRVVTEAFF. DNA of the CDR3: TGTGCCAGCAGGTTACGGGTGGTCACTGAAGCTTTCTTT.

J is TRBJ1-5 and V is TRBV10-2; 7 nucleotides line up with TRBD1. CDR3 size: 14 residues. The trim removed 0 bases at V and 9 bases at J, leaving 5 bases unmatched. CDR1 is WSHSY, CDR2 SAAADI, per germline. In nucleotides, the CDR3 is TGCGCCAGCAGTGAGTCGACCAACAGGGGGCCCCAGCATTTT. It encodes CASSESTNRGPQHF.